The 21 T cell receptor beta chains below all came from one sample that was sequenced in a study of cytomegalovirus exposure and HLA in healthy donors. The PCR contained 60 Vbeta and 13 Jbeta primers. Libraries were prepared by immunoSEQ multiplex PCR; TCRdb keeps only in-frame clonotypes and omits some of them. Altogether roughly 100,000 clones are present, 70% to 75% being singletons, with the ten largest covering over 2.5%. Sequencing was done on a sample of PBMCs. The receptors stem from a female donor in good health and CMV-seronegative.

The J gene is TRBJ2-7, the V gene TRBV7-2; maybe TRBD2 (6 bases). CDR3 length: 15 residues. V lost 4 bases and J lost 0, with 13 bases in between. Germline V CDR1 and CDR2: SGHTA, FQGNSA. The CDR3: CASSSRIGSSYEQYF. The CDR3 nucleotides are TGTGCCAGCAGCTCACGTATCGGGAGCTCCTACGAGCAGTACTTC.

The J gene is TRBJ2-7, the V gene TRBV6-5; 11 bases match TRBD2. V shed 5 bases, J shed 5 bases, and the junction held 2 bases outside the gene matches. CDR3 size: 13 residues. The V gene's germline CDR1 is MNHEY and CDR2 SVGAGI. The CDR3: CASSGLAGHEQYF. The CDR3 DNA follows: TGTGCCAGCAGTGGACTAGCGGGCCACGAGCAGTACTTC.

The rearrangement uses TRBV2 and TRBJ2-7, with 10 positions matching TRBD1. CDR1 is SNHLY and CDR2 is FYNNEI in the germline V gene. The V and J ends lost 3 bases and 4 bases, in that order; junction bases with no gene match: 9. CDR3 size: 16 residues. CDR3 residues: CASSDRSGQGFYEQYF. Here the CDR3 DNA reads TGTGCCAGCAGTGATCGCTCGGGACAGGGGTTTTACGAGCAGTACTTC.

In nucleotides, the CDR3 is TGTGCCAGCAGTGGGACAGGGTTCCAAGGTGAAGCTTTCTTT. Translating it yields CASSGTGFQGEAFF. The chain carries TRBV2 and TRBJ1-1; 8 bases align to TRBD1. In germline, CDR1 is SNHLY, CDR2 FYNNEI. The CDR3 loop spans 14 amino acids. Trimming cost V 4 bases and J 7 bases; bases outside gene matches: 8.

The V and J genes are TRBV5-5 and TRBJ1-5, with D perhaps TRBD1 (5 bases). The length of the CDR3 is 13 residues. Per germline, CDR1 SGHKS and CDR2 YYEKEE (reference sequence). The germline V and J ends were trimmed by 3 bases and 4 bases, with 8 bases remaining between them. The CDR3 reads CASSWGDNQPQHF. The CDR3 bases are TGTGCCAGCAGCTGGGGCGATAATCAGCCCCAGCATTTT.

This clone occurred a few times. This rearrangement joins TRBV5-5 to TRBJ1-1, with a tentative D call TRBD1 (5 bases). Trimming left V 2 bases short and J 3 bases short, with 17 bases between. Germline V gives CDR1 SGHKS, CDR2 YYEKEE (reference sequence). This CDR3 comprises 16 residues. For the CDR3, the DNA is TGTGCCAGCAGCTTAGTATTTCAGGGAGGGGACACTGAAGCTTTCTTT. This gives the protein CASSLVFQGGDTEAFF.

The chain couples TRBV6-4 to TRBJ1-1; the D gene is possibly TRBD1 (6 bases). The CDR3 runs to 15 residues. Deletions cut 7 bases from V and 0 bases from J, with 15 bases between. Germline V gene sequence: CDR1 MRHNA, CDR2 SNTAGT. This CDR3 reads CASKAQGTLNTEAFF. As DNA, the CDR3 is TGTGCCAGCAAGGCCCAGGGGACCTTGAACACTGAAGCTTTCTTT.

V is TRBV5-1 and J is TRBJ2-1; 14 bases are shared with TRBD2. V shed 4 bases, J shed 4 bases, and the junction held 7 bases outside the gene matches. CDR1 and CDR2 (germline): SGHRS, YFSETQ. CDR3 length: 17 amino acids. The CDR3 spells CASSAGLAGAGYNEQFF. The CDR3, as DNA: TGCGCCAGCAGCGCGGGACTAGCGGGAGCTGGGTACAATGAGCAGTTCTTC.

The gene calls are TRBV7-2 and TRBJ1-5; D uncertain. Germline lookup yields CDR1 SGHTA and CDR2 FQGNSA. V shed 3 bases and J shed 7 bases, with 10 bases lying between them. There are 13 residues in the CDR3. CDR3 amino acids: CASSFLEGQPQHF. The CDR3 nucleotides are TGTGCCAGCAGCTTCTTGGAGGGCCAGCCCCAGCATTTT.

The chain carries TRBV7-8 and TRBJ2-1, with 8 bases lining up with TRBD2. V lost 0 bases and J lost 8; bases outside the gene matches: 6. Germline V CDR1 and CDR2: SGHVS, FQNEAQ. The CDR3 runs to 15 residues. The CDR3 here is CASSLALVAGYEQFF. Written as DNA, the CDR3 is TGTGCCAGCAGCTTAGCGCTGGTAGCGGGATATGAGCAGTTCTTC.

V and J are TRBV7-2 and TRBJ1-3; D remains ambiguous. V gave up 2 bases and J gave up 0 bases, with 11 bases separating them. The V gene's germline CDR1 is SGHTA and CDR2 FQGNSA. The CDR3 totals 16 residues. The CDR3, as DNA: TGTGCCAGCAGCTTACGAGGGATATACTCTGGAAACACCATATATTTT. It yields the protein CASSLRGIYSGNTIYF. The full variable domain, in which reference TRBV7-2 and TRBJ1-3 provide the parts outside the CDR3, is GAGVSQSPSNKVTEKGKDVELRCDPISGHTALYWYRQSLGQGLEFLIYFQGNSAPDKSGLPSDRFSAERTGGSVSTLTIQRTQQEDSAVYLCASSLRGIYSGNTIYFGEGSWLTVV.

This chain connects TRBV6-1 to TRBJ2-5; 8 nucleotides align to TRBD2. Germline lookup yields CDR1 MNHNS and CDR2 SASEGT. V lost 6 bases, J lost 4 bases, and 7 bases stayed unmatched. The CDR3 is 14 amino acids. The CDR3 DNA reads TGTGCCAGCAGGGTAGCGGGGAGGGGAGAGACCCAGTACTTC. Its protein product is CASRVAGRGETQYF.

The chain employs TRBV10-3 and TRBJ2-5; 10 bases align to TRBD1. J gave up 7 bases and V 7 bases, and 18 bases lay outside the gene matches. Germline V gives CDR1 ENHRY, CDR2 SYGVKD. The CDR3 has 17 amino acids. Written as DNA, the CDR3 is TGTGCCATCACTGCAGCCTCCCGGGGACAGGGGCCGGGGACCCAGTACTTC. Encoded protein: CAITAASRGQGPGTQYF.

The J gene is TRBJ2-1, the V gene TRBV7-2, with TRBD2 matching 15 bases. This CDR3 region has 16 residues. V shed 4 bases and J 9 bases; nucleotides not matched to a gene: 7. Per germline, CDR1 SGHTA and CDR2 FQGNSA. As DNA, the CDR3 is TGTGCCAGCAGCTCTCCCAGGACTAGCGGGAGGGGTGAGCAGTTCTTC. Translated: CASSSPRTSGRGEQFF.

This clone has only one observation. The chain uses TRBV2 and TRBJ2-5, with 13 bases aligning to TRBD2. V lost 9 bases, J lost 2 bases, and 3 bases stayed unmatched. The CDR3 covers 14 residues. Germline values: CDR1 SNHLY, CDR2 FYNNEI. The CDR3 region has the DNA TGTGCCAGGGGGACTAGCGGGACACAAGAGACCCAGTACTTC. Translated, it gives CARGTSGTQETQYF.

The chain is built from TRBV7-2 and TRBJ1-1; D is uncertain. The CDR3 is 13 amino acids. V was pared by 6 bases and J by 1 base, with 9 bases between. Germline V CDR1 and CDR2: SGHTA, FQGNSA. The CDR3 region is CASRITANTEAFF. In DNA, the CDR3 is TGTGCCAGCAGGATCACAGCGAACACTGAAGCTTTCTTT.

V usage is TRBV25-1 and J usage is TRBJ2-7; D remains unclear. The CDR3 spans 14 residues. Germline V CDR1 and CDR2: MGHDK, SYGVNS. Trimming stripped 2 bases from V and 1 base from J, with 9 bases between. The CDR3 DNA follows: TGTGCCAGCAGTGAACAAGCCCGGTCCTACGAGCAGTACTTC. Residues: CASSEQARSYEQYF.

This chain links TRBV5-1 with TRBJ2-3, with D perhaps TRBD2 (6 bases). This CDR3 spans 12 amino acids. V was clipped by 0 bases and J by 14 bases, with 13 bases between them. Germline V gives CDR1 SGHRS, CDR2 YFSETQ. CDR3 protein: CASSLARETRYF. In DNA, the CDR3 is TGCGCCAGCAGCTTGGCGCGGGAAACTCGGTATTTT.

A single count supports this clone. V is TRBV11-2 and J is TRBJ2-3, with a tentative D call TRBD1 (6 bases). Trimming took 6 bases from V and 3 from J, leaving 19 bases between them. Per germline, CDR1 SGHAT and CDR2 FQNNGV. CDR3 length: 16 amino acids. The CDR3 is CASSFLNRVRTDTQYF. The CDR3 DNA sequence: TGTGCCAGCAGTTTTCTTAACAGGGTGAGGACAGATACGCAGTATTTT.

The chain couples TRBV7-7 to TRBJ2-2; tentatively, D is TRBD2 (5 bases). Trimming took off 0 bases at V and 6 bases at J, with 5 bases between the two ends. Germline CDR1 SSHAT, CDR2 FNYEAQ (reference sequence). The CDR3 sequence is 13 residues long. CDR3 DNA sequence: TGTGCCAGCAGCTTAGCGCGGGCCGGGGAGCTGTTTTTT. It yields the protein CASSLARAGELFF.

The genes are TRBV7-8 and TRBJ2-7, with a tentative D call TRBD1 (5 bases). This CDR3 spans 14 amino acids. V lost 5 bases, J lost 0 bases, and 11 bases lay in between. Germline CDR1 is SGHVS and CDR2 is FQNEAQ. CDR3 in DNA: TGTGCCAGCAGCCGAACAGACAGCTCCTACGAGCAGTACTTC. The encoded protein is CASSRTDSSYEQYF. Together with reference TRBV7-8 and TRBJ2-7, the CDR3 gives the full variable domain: GAGVSQSPRYKVAKRGQDVALRCDPISGHVSLFWYQQALGQGPEFLTYFQNEAQLDKSGLPSDRFFAERPEGSVSTLKIQRTQQEDSAVYLCASSRTDSSYEQYFGPGTRLTVT.